This T cell receptor (beta chain) was recovered during a study of cytomegalovirus exposure and HLA in healthy donors. Study-level results: Using a false discovery rate of 0.05, a later analysis showed that approximately 16,000 TCR beta sequences were associated with HLA alleles. More clonal expansion characterized HLA-associated TCR beta chains than equally common others in a later analysis.

Details on this clone: Its antigen is as yet unknown.

With 60 Vbeta and 13 Jbeta primers, the PCR was carried out. Original analysis: Around 11 million shared chains were among approximately 80 million unique TCR beta chains counted in a later analysis. The assay was immunoSEQ multiplex PCR, and TCRdb's table has in-frame clones only and misses some. The D gene and trimming were derived from the DNA, and the V and J assignments and clone size from that table. The sample gives approximately 150,000 clones, roughly 80% of which show up once; 3% to 3.5% is in the top ten. The clonotype comes from a male donor in good health and CMV-seronegative. The material sequenced was PBMCs.

The CDR3 loop reads CASSRQGINQPQHF. Written as DNA, the CDR3 is TGTGCCAGCAGCCGACAGGGAATAAATCAGCCCCAGCATTTT. The chain has TRBV7-2 and TRBJ1-5, with 7 bases that match TRBD1. The CDR3 loop spans 14 amino acids. Per the germline V gene, CDR1 is SGHTA and CDR2 is FQGNSA. The trim removed 5 bases at V and 4 bases at J, leaving 5 bases unmatched.